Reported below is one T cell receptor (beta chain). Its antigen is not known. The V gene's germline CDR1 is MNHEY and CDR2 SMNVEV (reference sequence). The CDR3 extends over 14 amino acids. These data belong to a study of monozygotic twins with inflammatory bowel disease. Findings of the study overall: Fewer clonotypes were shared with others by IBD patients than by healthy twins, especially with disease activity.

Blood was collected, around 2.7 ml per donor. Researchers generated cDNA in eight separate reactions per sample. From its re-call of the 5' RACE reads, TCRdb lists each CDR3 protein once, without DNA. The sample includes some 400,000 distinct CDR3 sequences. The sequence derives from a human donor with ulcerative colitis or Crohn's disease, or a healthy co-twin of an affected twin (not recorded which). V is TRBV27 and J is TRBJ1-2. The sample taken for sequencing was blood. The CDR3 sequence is CASRPDSEPNGYTF.